The 8 T cell receptor beta chains given below trace back to one sample, sequenced in a study of cytotoxic CD8 clonotypes in ibrutinib-treated CLL (dated by TCRdb to the early 2020s). The library was built by means of the immunoSEQ multiplex PCR assay. TCRdb took over this immuneACCESS table, retaining in-frame rearrangements with V and J assigned. Such tables are incomplete; in checked studies, under half of the missing clones stem from an unresolved V gene, and the remainder is unexplained. This sample comprises 110,000 to 150,000 clones, 79% of them detected only once. The ten largest clones add up to around 13% of the sample. This specimen's time point label, interpreted: 12 months on ibrutinib. This sample comprised PBMCs, obtained after 12 months of ibrutinib treatment. Receptor source: a human donor with chronic lymphocytic leukemia.

The chain joins TRBV7-9 to TRBJ2-6, with 9 positions matching TRBD1. CDR3 length: 18 amino acids. Germline assignment: CDR1 SEHNR and CDR2 FQNEAQ (reference sequence). V lost 8 bases to trimming and J lost 3 bases; unmatched junction nucleotides: 14. CDR3 sequence reads: CASDAAYRGRGGANVLTF. CDR3 bases: TGTGCCAGCGACGCCGCTTACAGGGGGCGCGGTGGGGCCAACGTCCTGACTTTC.

The chain carries TRBV9 and TRBJ1-1, with no clear D. The germline V gene has CDR1 SGDLS and CDR2 YYNGEE. Deletions cut 0 bases from V and 5 bases from J, with 8 bases between. The CDR3 length is 13 residues. As DNA, the CDR3 is TGTGCCAGCAGCGTAGAGGAGGTTACTGAAGCTTTCTTT. This translates into CASSVEEVTEAFF.

The rearrangement joins TRBV5-4 to TRBJ2-1; a possible D gene is TRBD2 (5 bases). V dropped 3 bases and J dropped 10 bases, with 20 bases sitting between them. The CDR3 sequence is 15 residues long. The germline V gene has CDR1 SGHNT and CDR2 YYREEE (reference sequence). The CDR3 region is CASSWPGSSPGEQFF. CDR3 in DNA: TGTGCCAGCAGCTGGCCGGGATCCTCCCCGGGGGAGCAGTTCTTC.

CDR3 region: CATPDSGVYNEQFF. CDR3 in DNA: TGTGCCACACCCGATAGCGGGGTATACAATGAGCAGTTCTTC. The rearrangement joins TRBV7-9 to TRBJ2-1; 8 bases match TRBD2. V shed 10 bases and J 4 bases; nucleotides not matched to a gene: 9. The V gene's germline CDR1 is SEHNR and CDR2 FQNEAQ (reference sequence). The CDR3 sequence is 14 residues long.

This clone has just one count. J is TRBJ2-1 and V is TRBV7-6, with 12 bases aligning to TRBD2. V dropped 4 bases and J dropped 6; count of bases not matched to a gene: 4. CDR1 is SGHVS and CDR2 is FNYEAQ in the germline V gene. CDR3 length: 15 amino acids. The CDR3 loop is CASSYGLAGLNEQFF. In DNA form, the CDR3 reads TGTGCCAGCAGCTACGGACTAGCGGGACTCAATGAGCAGTTCTTC.

The chain employs TRBV5-1 and TRBJ2-3; tentatively, D is TRBD2 (5 bases). This CDR3 contains 17 residues. V lost 1 base and J 2 bases, leaving 17 bases between the germline ends. CDR1 SGHRS and CDR2 YFSETQ come from the germline V gene. The CDR3 sequence is CASSLRTSGINTDTQYF. For the CDR3, the DNA is TGCGCCAGCAGCTTGAGGACGAGCGGAATCAACACAGATACGCAGTATTTT.

The chain uses TRBV7-9 and TRBJ2-7; D gene unclear. CDR3 length: 14 residues. Germline loops: CDR1 SEHNR, CDR2 FQNEAQ (reference sequence). The V gene lost 5 bases and the J gene lost 2 bases, with 13 bases spanning the gap. The CDR3: CASSPRPIPYEQYF. Here the CDR3 DNA reads TGTGCCAGCAGCCCAAGACCGATACCCTACGAGCAGTACTTC.

This chain links TRBV10-3 with TRBJ2-1; no definite D call. Germline V gene sequence: CDR1 ENHRY, CDR2 SYGVKD. The CDR3 covers 13 residues. V was shortened by 10 bases and J by 3 bases, with 13 bases between the two germline ends. The CDR3 nucleotides read TGTGCCAGCGCAAGGGAAGGCTACAATGAGCAGTTCTTC. Translating it yields CASAREGYNEQFF.